The rows below give T cell receptor beta chains drawn from one sample of a study of vaccination effects on CD4 cells after COVID-19. No antigen has been identified for these receptors. Sequencing was performed with immunoSEQ multiplex PCR; in TCRdb, only in-frame clones are kept and a portion is missing. In the table there are 21,000 or so clones, roughly 69% of which are singletons. The material sequenced was CD4+ T cells from PBMCs cultured with a peptide pool, taken before COVID-19 vaccination. The receptor set was obtained from a human donor who had a prior SARS-CoV-2 infection. The conserved cysteine and the conserved F or W are not part of the CDR3 here. The D gene is left open where the match is weak.

v_call: TRBV7-6
d_call: TRBD1
cdr3_aa: ASSPVRQGNEQY

v_call: TRBV6-5
d_call: TRBD2
cdr3_aa: ASRTTSATYEQY

v_call: TRBV5-6
d_call: TRBD2
cdr3_aa: ASSLYRYSGKEETQY

v_call: TRBV5-1
d_call: TRBD1
cdr3_aa: ASSVGATGLGEKLF

v_call: TRBV2
d_call: .
cdr3_aa: ASRRDISYGYT

v_call: TRBV18
d_call: .
cdr3_aa: ASSPLGTVANTQY

v_call: TRBV5-6
d_call: .
cdr3_aa: ASSRTPPYGYT

v_call: TRBV5-1
d_call: TRBD1
cdr3_aa: ASSFQQGASTGELF

v_call: TRBV7-3
d_call: .
cdr3_aa: ASSLMSQGMGTEAF

v_call: TRBV2
d_call: .
cdr3_aa: ASSRVLLKQQY

v_call: TRBV6-5
d_call: TRBD1
cdr3_aa: ASSPRGTSYEQY

v_call: TRBV5-1
d_call: TRBD1
cdr3_aa: ASSLAGGYFGELF

v_call: TRBV7-8
d_call: .
cdr3_aa: ASSLWGRFVRTDFQETQY

v_call: TRBV23-1
d_call: TRBD1
cdr3_aa: ASGPRDREKTQY

v_call: TRBV7-3
d_call: TRBD1
cdr3_aa: ASSPGTGGPDTQY

v_call: TRBV9
d_call: .
cdr3_aa: ASNSGGNTIY

v_call: TRBV21-1
d_call: .
cdr3_aa: ARGNGQHTLGDEQF

v_call: TRBV7-2
d_call: TRBD2
cdr3_aa: ASSRRTSGGTDTQY

v_call: TRBV12-3/TRBV12-4
d_call: .
cdr3_aa: ASSLEYQETQY

v_call: TRBV7-2
d_call: .
cdr3_aa: ASSSPGGAGELF

v_call: TRBV5-3
d_call: .
cdr3_aa: ARSSRSLNQPQH

v_call: TRBV4-1
d_call: TRBD2
cdr3_aa: ASSQARLAGVGELF

v_call: TRBV7-8
d_call: TRBD2
cdr3_aa: ASSSLLRAGVSYNEQF

v_call: TRBV4-1
d_call: TRBD1
cdr3_aa: ASSQGQGAWNEQF

v_call: TRBV7-9
d_call: .
cdr3_aa: ASSFSYEQY

v_call: TRBV6-5
d_call: .
cdr3_aa: ASSYGGVNTEAF

v_call: TRBV27
d_call: .
cdr3_aa: ASSPLGDPNYGYT

v_call: TRBV2
d_call: .
cdr3_aa: ASSDSEGAGEVETQY

v_call: TRBV12-5
d_call: TRBD1
cdr3_aa: ASGLSRGTGVETQY

v_call: TRBV11-2
d_call: .
cdr3_aa: ASSLVQGREQY

v_call: TRBV9
d_call: .
cdr3_aa: ASSPTYHYGYT

v_call: TRBV6-1
d_call: TRBD2
cdr3_aa: ASSAPLSGDTYEQY

v_call: TRBV5-4
d_call: TRBD2
cdr3_aa: ASSSRTSGTHTQY

v_call: TRBV19
d_call: .
cdr3_aa: ASSITSSLGSGANVLT

v_call: TRBV5-1
d_call: TRBD2
cdr3_aa: ASSSVAGGYVYEQY

v_call: TRBV11-1
d_call: TRBD2
cdr3_aa: ASSPSGVRADTQY

v_call: TRBV4-2
d_call: .
cdr3_aa: ASSQEGRLGETQY

v_call: TRBV2
d_call: .
cdr3_aa: ASSWTVPNTQY

v_call: TRBV7-2
d_call: .
cdr3_aa: ASSLGWPVGELF

v_call: TRBV7-3
d_call: .
cdr3_aa: ASSQRSSLDTGELF

v_call: TRBV7-9
d_call: .
cdr3_aa: ASSLTTGYT